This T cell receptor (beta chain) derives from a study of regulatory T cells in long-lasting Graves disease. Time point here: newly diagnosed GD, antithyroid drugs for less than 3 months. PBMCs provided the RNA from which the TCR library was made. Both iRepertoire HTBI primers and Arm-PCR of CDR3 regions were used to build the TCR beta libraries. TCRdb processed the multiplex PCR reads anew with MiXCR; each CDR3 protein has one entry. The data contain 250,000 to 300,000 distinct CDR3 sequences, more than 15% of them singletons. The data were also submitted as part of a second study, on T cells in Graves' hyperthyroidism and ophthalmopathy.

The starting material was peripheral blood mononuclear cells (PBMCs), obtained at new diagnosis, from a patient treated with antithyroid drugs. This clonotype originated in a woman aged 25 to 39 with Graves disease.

The CDR3 DNA sequence: TGTGCCAGCAGTTCGGCCCCTCCGACAGGGGGTATAGGGGCCAACGTCCTGACTTTC. Its protein product is CASSSAPPTGGIGANVLTF. The chain has TRBV6-5 and TRBJ2-6; 9 bases line up with TRBD1. V was pared by 4 bases and J by 4 bases, with 14 bases of the junction left unmatched. Germline values: CDR1 MNHEY, CDR2 SVGAGI. The CDR3 contains 19 residues.